Detailed here is one T cell receptor (beta chain). In the original processing: Amplification of reference gene primers provided the estimated nucleated cell counts. Measured with immunoSEQ multiplex PCR; TCRdb has only the in-frame clones, and not every one. V, J and clone size are taken as reported in that table, and D and trimming were inferred from the DNA itself. Among under 95,000 clones, around 88% were seen once, and the ten largest hold 5% to 6%. This specimen comes from a study of blood T cell repertoires in COVID-19. Study details: Donors in the United States, Italy and Spain gave samples during acute or convalescent COVID-19.

This CDR3 region has 16 residues. The junction had 7 bases not matched to a gene; V was cut back by 1 base and J by 2 bases. Germline V gene data show CDR1 as LNHNV and CDR2 as YYDKDF (reference sequence). The chain couples TRBV15 to TRBJ2-7, with TRBD1 matching over 8 bases. This sequence originates from a man aged 55 to 69 with acute or convalescent COVID-19. Sequenced input: peripheral blood. DNA for the CDR3: TGTGCCACCAGCAGAGCCGGACTGACAGGGGCCTACGAGCAGTACTTC. Amino acids: CATSRAGLTGAYEQYF.